In this sample, the clone carrying this TCR beta chain turned up many times. Its antigen is as yet unknown. The data stem from a study of response to subunit inactivated influenza vaccine. Study-wide findings and caveats: Authors proposed each seasonal influenza vaccination draws in few new T cells.

TCRdb fed the RT-PCR reads into MiXCR, producing one record per CDR3 protein. The table shows 500,000 to 600,000 distinct CDR3 sequences, with about 11% occurring only once. The junction had 3 bases not matched to a gene; V was cut back by 3 bases and J by 6 bases. The length of the CDR3 is 14 residues. Germline CDR1 SGHAT, CDR2 FQNNGV. This sequence joins TRBV11-2 and TRBJ2-1, with TRBD2 matching 9 bases. The sample consisted of PBMCs from blood, taken on the day of vaccination. This TCR was recovered from a man in his fifties who received an inactivated influenza vaccine. The CDR3 sequence: CASSFSLAGNEQFF. The CDR3 coding sequence is TGTGCCAGCAGCTTTTCACTAGCGGGCAATGAGCAGTTCTTC. Using reference TRBV11-2 and TRBJ2-1 for the parts outside the CDR3, the full variable domain is EAGVAQSPRYKIIEKRQSVAFWCNPISGHATLYWYQQILGQGPKLLIQFQNNGVVDDSQLPKDRFSAERLKGVDSTLKIQPAKLEDSAVYLCASSFSLAGNEQFFGPGTRLTVL.